This T cell receptor beta chain is drawn from a study of blood T cell repertoires in COVID-19. Generated by immunoSEQ multiplex PCR, the TCRdb table keeps only in-frame clones and is missing some. In the table there are 200,000 to 250,000 clones, roughly 80% of which are singletons. Cohort allocation depended upon clinical history that participants reported. Germline V lookup: CDR1 SQVTM, CDR2 ANQGSEA. The CDR3 sequence is 14 residues long. V shed 4 bases and J shed 4 bases, with 16 bases lying between them. The clonotype comes from a woman aged 50 to 60 who had been exposed to COVID-19. The sample taken for sequencing was PBMCs or T cells enriched from blood (not recorded which). The chain recombines TRBV29-1 with TRBJ1-1; tentative D call: TRBD1 (5 bases). For the CDR3, the DNA is TGCAGCGTTGTGGCCGGGGGGGTCGGCACTGAAGCTTTCTTT. Amino acid sequence: CSVVAGGVGTEAFF.